These 11 T cell receptor beta chains originate from one sample sequenced in a study of post-analysis software for immune sequencing data. Study-wide results and caveats: Five TRBV segments were significantly more frequent in patients than in controls. TRBV5-6, TRBV5-1 and TRBV20-1 were among these segments.

Antigens for these TCRs are unknown. TCR beta cDNA libraries had unique molecular identifiers. TCRdb processed the PCR reads anew with MiXCR; each CDR3 protein has one entry. This sample has some 500,000 distinct CDR3 sequences, with roughly 45% found just once. The specimen sequenced was blood. Receptor source: a girl aged 10 to 17 with multiple sclerosis.

The rearrangement uses TRBV7-9 and TRBJ2-2; TRBD1 aligns across 10 bases. CDR3 length: 16 amino acids. Trimming removed 0 bases from V and 5 bases from J; junction bases left unmatched: 3. Per germline, CDR1 SEHNR and CDR2 FQNEAQ (reference sequence). The CDR3 nucleotides are TGTGCCAGCAGCTTAGCGGGACAGGGGTCGACCGGGGAGCTGTTTTTT. Translated, it gives CASSLAGQGSTGELFF.

V and J are TRBV7-9 and TRBJ1-2; D gene unclear. Per the germline V gene, CDR1 is SEHNR and CDR2 is FQNEAQ (reference sequence). This CDR3 spans 15 amino acids. With 1 base removed from V and 4 bases from J, the gap between germline ends came to 13 bases. CDR3 bases: TGTGCCAGCAGCTTAGGGGCAGGAGGTATCTATGGCTACACCTTC. Translation gives CASSLGAGGIYGYTF. Based on the CDR3 plus reference TRBV7-9 and TRBJ1-2, the full variable domain is DTGVSQNPRHKITKRGQNVTFRCDPISEHNRLYWYRQTLGQGPEFLTYFQNEAQLEKSRLLSDRFSAERPKGSFSTLEIQRTEQGDSAMYLCASSLGAGGIYGYTFGSGTRLTVV.

This clonotype appeared a single time. The chain recombines TRBV4-2 with TRBJ2-3; tentative D call: TRBD2 (6 bases). Germline CDR1 LGHNA, CDR2 YNFKEQ. The CDR3 has 15 residues. Trimming took 1 base from V and 6 from J, leaving 14 bases between them. CDR3 sequence (DNA): TGTGCCAGCAGCCAAGTCTCGAACGGGAGTGATACGCAGTATTTT. The encoded protein is CASSQVSNGSDTQYF.

The rearrangement links TRBV5-1 to TRBJ2-1; 13 positions match TRBD2. Trimming at V came to 1 base and at J to 8 bases, leaving 15 bases not matched to a gene. The germline gives CDR1 SGHRS, CDR2 YFSETQ. The CDR3 is 19 amino acids. This CDR3 reads CASSLTGTSGLAGVHEQFF. CDR3 in DNA: TGCGCCAGCAGCTTGACCGGGACATCCGGACTAGCGGGAGTCCATGAGCAGTTCTTC. The variable domain in full, completed from reference TRBV5-1 and TRBJ2-1, reads KAGVTQTPRYLIKTRGQQVTLSCSPISGHRSVSWYQQTPGQGLQFLFEYFSETQRNKGNFPGRFSGRQFSNSRSEMNVSTLELGDSALYLCASSLTGTSGLAGVHEQFFGPGTRLTVL.

Notes on this clonotype: At one boundary the junction diverges from the germline segment, which might be a read error. This chain uses TRBV7-6 with TRBJ2-2; TRBD2 matches at 8 bases. In germline, CDR1 is SGHVS, CDR2 FNYEAQ. The CDR3 consists of 17 residues. CDR3 nucleotide sequence: TGTGCCAGCAGCTTAGTTAGGACTAGCCCGAACACCGGGGAGCGGTTTTTT. It encodes CASSLVRTSPNTGERFF.

The V and J genes are TRBV29-1 and TRBJ1-1; no clear D. V lost 1 base, J lost 1 base, and 4 bases lay in between. The germline V gene encodes CDR1 SQVTM and CDR2 ANQGSEA. The CDR3 sequence is 12 residues long. The CDR3 spells CSVEVGNTEAFF. CDR3 bases: TGCAGCGTTGAAGTGGGGAACACTGAAGCTTTCTTT.

The J gene is TRBJ2-1, the V gene TRBV24-1, with D possibly TRBD2 on 6 matching bases. The germline gives CDR1 KGHDR, CDR2 SFDVKD. This CDR3 has 13 residues. Trimming took 5 bases from V and 5 from J, leaving 9 bases between them. The DNA for the CDR3 is TGTGCCACCAGTGTTTCGGGGGACAATGAGCAGTTCTTC. Amino acid sequence: CATSVSGDNEQFF.

This clonotype was counted between two and nine times. The chain uses TRBV20-1 and TRBJ2-5, with D possibly being TRBD1 or TRBD2 (5 bases each). The CDR3 runs to 15 residues. The ends were cut back, 0 bases at V and 4 bases at J, with 15 bases in the middle. The germline V gene has CDR1 DFQATT and CDR2 SNEGSKA (reference sequence). The CDR3 sequence: CSARDRGSPGETQYF. In nucleotides, the CDR3 is TGCAGTGCTAGAGATCGGGGCAGCCCGGGAGAGACCCAGTACTTC.

This sequence joins TRBV7-6 and TRBJ1-2, with D possibly TRBD1 on 6 matching bases. V was clipped by 0 bases and J by 3 bases, with 11 bases between them. The CDR3 spans 15 residues. Germline V gene lookup returns CDR1 SGHVS and CDR2 FNYEAQ. For the CDR3, the DNA is TGTGCCAGCAGCTTAGCCCAGGGGTACCACTATGGCTACACCTTC. Translated: CASSLAQGYHYGYTF.

The rearrangement uses TRBV7-9 and TRBJ2-7; 9 bases are shared with TRBD1. Germline V gene lookup returns CDR1 SEHNR and CDR2 FQNEAQ (reference sequence). CDR3 length: 15 amino acids. Trimming at V came to 3 bases and at J to 5 bases, leaving 8 bases not matched to a gene. This chain's CDR3 is CASSFPQGASDEQYF. DNA of the CDR3: TGTGCCAGCAGCTTTCCACAGGGGGCTAGCGACGAGCAGTACTTC.

This clonotype appeared a few times. V gene TRBV29-1 combines with J gene TRBJ2-1; no definite D call. Between the trimmed V and J ends, which lost 3 bases and 4 bases, there was a span of 1 base. Germline V lookup: CDR1 SQVTM, CDR2 ANQGSEA. The CDR3 spans 10 residues. The CDR3 loop reads CSVDYNEQFF. Written as DNA, the CDR3 is TGCAGCGTTGATTACAATGAGCAGTTCTTC.